The clone carrying this T cell receptor beta chain was seen a handful of times. Its cognate antigen is unknown. Unique molecular identifiers tagged the TCRbeta library. MiXCR, run by TCRdb on the PCR reads, gives a single entry per CDR3 protein. Of fewer than 1 million distinct CDR3 sequences listed, under 20% were seen once; the top ten hold approximately 4.5%. The record originates from a study of T-cell reconstitution after alpha-beta-depleted transplantation in children. General study points: About two months after transplant, alpha-beta T cells reportedly came from several hundred expanded graft clones. Counts and diversity of T cells one year after transplant came mostly from newly produced T cells.

The trim removed 11 bases at V and 4 bases at J, leaving 14 bases unmatched. The CDR3 is 15 residues long. CDR1 and CDR2 from the germline V gene are MNHEY and SMNVEV (reference sequence). The chain has TRBV27 and TRBJ2-1; TRBD1 matches at 7 bases. The receptor was derived from a male patient aged 10-17 years who had a stem cell transplant for acute lymphoblastic leukemia, so the T cells may come from the graft donor. This material consisted of PBMCs, mostly from graft donor cells, taken 360 days after TCRalphabeta/CD19-depleted stem cell transplant. The CDR3 nucleotides are TGTGCCGCAGCTTCCGGGACAGACTATTACAATGAGCAGTTCTTC. It yields the protein CAAASGTDYYNEQFF.